The next 3 T cell receptor beta chains were all read from a single sample in a study of T-cell memory formation after mild COVID-19. TCRdb re-analysed the 5' RACE reads in MiXCR, keeping a single row per CDR3 protein. The sample includes roughly 99,000 distinct CDR3 sequences, about 15% of them seen just once. The sample was PBMCs or a T cell subset sorted from them (not recorded which). Receptors originate from a man aged 18 to 30 who had mild COVID-19 (a few samples of this study predate the infection). Cell type and time point are not known.

This clonotype was recorded once. The chain links TRBV9 to TRBJ2-1; 7 positions agree with TRBD2. The junction had 6 bases not matched to a gene; V was cut back by 5 bases and J by 4 bases. This CDR3 has 14 amino acids. The germline gives CDR1 SGDLS, CDR2 YYNGEE. The CDR3 nucleotides read TGTGCCAGCAGTTCCTTCGGGGGGTACAATGAGCAGTTCTTC. The encoded protein is CASSSFGGYNEQFF.

Only a few counts were recorded for this clonotype. The J gene is TRBJ1-5, the V gene TRBV7-8; TRBD1 matches 7 bases. V was clipped by 7 bases and J by 7 bases; unmatched bases: 10. Looked up from germline, CDR1 is SGHVS and CDR2 is FQNEAQ. The CDR3 is 14 residues long. CDR3 amino acids: CASTEGAGRQPQHF. Written as DNA, the CDR3 is TGTGCCAGCACCGAGGGGGCAGGCCGGCAGCCCCAGCATTTT.

This chain uses TRBV25-1 with TRBJ2-7; no clear D gene. V lost 3 bases to trimming and J lost 4 bases, with 13 bases between them. The CDR3 spans 14 residues. Looked up from germline, CDR1 is MGHDK and CDR2 is SYGVNS. The CDR3, as DNA: TGTGCCAGCAGTGACACCATCGACATTTACGAGCAGTACTTC. Translated, it gives CASSDTIDIYEQYF.